The 23 T cell receptor beta chains below come from one sample, sequenced in a study of blood T cell repertoires in COVID-19. TCRdb's table, derived via immunoSEQ multiplex PCR, lists solely in-frame clones and lacks some. This table has tens of thousands of clones, roughly 87% appearing once. The sequenced sample was peripheral blood. Every receptor here comes from a man older than 75 in a cohort sampled during active COVID-19.

The chain links TRBV19 to TRBJ1-5, with 7 bases fitting TRBD1. The junction had 3 bases not matched to a gene; V was cut back by 5 bases and J by 2 bases. From germline, CDR1 is LNHDA and CDR2 SQIVND (reference sequence). The CDR3 runs 14 residues. The CDR3 region has the DNA TGTGCCAGTAGTCCCGACAGGGGCAATCAGCCCCAGCATTTT. It is translated as CASSPDRGNQPQHF.

The gene calls are TRBV28 and TRBJ1-1; 9 bases are shared with TRBD1. The trim removed 5 bases at V and 5 bases at J, leaving 6 bases unmatched. Per the germline V gene, CDR1 is MDHEN and CDR2 is SYDVKM. CDR3 length: 14 residues. The CDR3 region has the DNA TGTGCCAGCAGTCCACCACAGGGGGCTACTGAAGCTTTCTTT. This codes for CASSPPQGATEAFF.

J is TRBJ2-1 and V is TRBV7-2, with 10 bases aligning to TRBD2. Germline assignment: CDR1 SGHTA and CDR2 FQGNSA. The CDR3 covers 15 residues. With 4 bases clipped from V and 9 bases from J, the junction kept 9 bases outside the gene matches. For the CDR3, the DNA is TGTGCCAGCAGCTCGTTAAGCGGGGGGGCAGGTGAGCAGTTCTTC. Translating gives CASSSLSGGAGEQFF.

This chain joins TRBV12-3 or TRBV12-4 and TRBJ2-1; TRBD1 matches at 7 bases. The CDR3 is 13 amino acids. The ends lost 6 bases at V and 10 bases at J; junction bases unmatched: 9. The CDR3 sequence is CASRRGQVAEQFF. The DNA of the CDR3 is TGTGCCAGCAGACGAGGACAGGTCGCGGAGCAGTTCTTC.

This chain links TRBV7-2 with TRBJ1-2; D not certain. CDR3 length: 13 residues. CDR1 and CDR2 (germline): SGHTA, FQGNSA. V lost 4 bases and J 7 bases, leaving 13 bases between the germline ends. CDR3 sequence: CASSSYVEGGYTF. DNA of the CDR3: TGTGCCAGCAGCTCATACGTCGAGGGTGGCTACACCTTC.

The chain carries TRBV7-9 and TRBJ2-1; a possible D gene is TRBD2 (5 bases). Trimming removed 1 base from V and 7 bases from J, with 26 bases in between. CDR1 and CDR2 from the germline V gene are SEHNR and FQNEAQ (reference sequence). The CDR3 runs to 19 residues. The CDR3 protein is CASSLVFLDWRVRINEQFF. The CDR3 coding sequence is TGTGCCAGCAGCTTAGTATTTTTGGATTGGCGGGTAAGGATAAATGAGCAGTTCTTC. The full variable domain, completed using reference TRBV7-9 and TRBJ2-1, is DTGVSQNPRHKITKRGQNVTFRCDPISEHNRLYWYRQTLGQGPEFLTYFQNEAQLEKSRLLSDRFSAERPKGSFSTLEIQRTEQGDSAMYLCASSLVFLDWRVRINEQFFGPGTRLTVL.

The genes are TRBV27 and TRBJ1-5, with a tentative D call TRBD1 (6 bases). The CDR3 loop spans 15 amino acids. Between the trimmed V and J ends, which lost 4 bases and 1 base, there was a span of 11 bases. Germline V gene lookup returns CDR1 MNHEY and CDR2 SMNVEV (reference sequence). The CDR3 bases are TGTGCCAGCAGTTCGCAGGGGCTCAGCAATCAGCCCCAGCATTTT. It encodes CASSSQGLSNQPQHF.

This clone was counted between two and nine times. The same CDR3 can be traced to other DNA sequences in this sample. J is TRBJ2-3 and V is TRBV30; 7 nucleotides line up with TRBD2. With V trimmed by 2 bases and J by 6 bases, 5 bases remained unmatched. This CDR3 comprises 13 residues. Germline V CDR1 and CDR2: GTSNPN, SVGIG (reference sequence). The CDR3 region has the DNA TGTGCCTGGAGTCCACGACTAGCCGATACGCAGTATTTT. Translation: CAWSPRLADTQYF.

CDR3 sequence: CASSEPPSGGETQYF. CDR3 in DNA: TGTGCCAGCAGCGAGCCGCCGAGCGGGGGGGAGACCCAGTACTTC. The chain links TRBV9 to TRBJ2-5; 9 positions match TRBD2. Trimming cost V 3 bases and J 5 bases; bases outside gene matches: 8. Germline assignment: CDR1 SGDLS and CDR2 YYNGEE. The CDR3 contains 15 residues.

This sequence joins TRBV4-2 and TRBJ2-1, with 12 bases identical to TRBD2. J gave up 3 bases and V 0 bases, and 6 bases lay outside the gene matches. Germline V CDR1 and CDR2: LGHNA, YNFKEQ. This CDR3 is built from 18 residues. The chain's CDR3 is CASSQDLKTSGSYNEQFF. As DNA, the CDR3 is TGTGCCAGCAGCCAAGATTTAAAGACTAGCGGGAGCTACAATGAGCAGTTCTTC.

The chain links TRBV19 to TRBJ2-4; 8 bases match TRBD1. CDR1 and CDR2 (germline): LNHDA, SQIVND (reference sequence). Trimming at V came to 6 bases and at J to 0 bases, leaving 16 bases not matched to a gene. The CDR3 totals 19 residues. As DNA, the CDR3 is TGTGCCAGTAGCGAGGACAGGGTGGTGGCCCAAATAGCCAAAAACATTCAGTACTTC. Its protein product is CASSEDRVVAQIAKNIQYF.

The genes are TRBV24-1 and TRBJ2-3; 11 nucleotides line up with TRBD1. The CDR3 covers 16 residues. In germline, CDR1 is KGHDR, CDR2 SFDVKD. V was pared by 3 bases and J by 5 bases, with 6 bases of the junction left unmatched. The CDR3 DNA reads as TGTGCCACCAGTGATCCCCGGGGGACAGGGGGAGATACGCAGTATTTT. This translates into CATSDPRGTGGDTQYF.

The CDR3 nucleotides are TGTGCCAGCAGCCATGGGACATTTAACTATGGCTACACCTTC. This sequence encodes CASSHGTFNYGYTF. The chain links TRBV7-2 to TRBJ1-2, with D possibly matching TRBD1 (6 bases). Germline CDR1 SGHTA, CDR2 FQGNSA. The CDR3 has 14 amino acids. The V gene lost 5 bases and the J gene lost 1 base, with 11 bases spanning the gap.

Only one count was recorded for this clone. The J gene is TRBJ1-5, the V gene TRBV18; TRBD1 matches at 9 bases. After removal of 5 bases from V and 0 bases from J, the junction contained 8 bases not matched to a gene. CDR1 KGHSH and CDR2 LQKENI come from the germline V gene. There are 17 residues in the CDR3. This CDR3 is CASSVIGTGNSNQPQHF. The CDR3 DNA sequence: TGTGCCAGCTCAGTTATTGGGACAGGGAATAGCAATCAGCCCCAGCATTTT.

This clone occurred a few times. In nucleotides, the CDR3 is TGTGCCAGCAGAATGACAGAGTTCAATGAGCAGTTCTTC. Its protein is CASRMTEFNEQFF. The rearrangement uses TRBV12-3 or TRBV12-4 and TRBJ2-1, with D possibly TRBD1 on 5 matching bases. The CDR3 extends over 13 amino acids. Trimming pared 6 bases from V and 6 bases from J, leaving 12 bases between.

This chain joins TRBV29-1 and TRBJ1-1, with TRBD1 matching over 7 bases. Germline CDR1 is SQVTM and CDR2 is ANQGSEA. V trimming: 5 bases; J trimming: 0 bases; junction bases outside the gene matches: 6. CDR3 size: 14 residues. CDR3 region: CSVNIQGMNTEAFF. CDR3 DNA: TGCAGCGTTAATATACAGGGGATGAACACTGAAGCTTTCTTT.

V is TRBV6-5 and J is TRBJ1-1; TRBD1 is a possible D gene (6 bases). Germline V gene data show CDR1 as MNHEY and CDR2 as SVGAGI. The CDR3 runs 14 residues. V lost 2 bases and J 5 bases, leaving 12 bases between the germline ends. The CDR3 DNA reads TGTGCCAGCAGTTACACGGGGGGCCGGACTGAAGCTTTCTTT. It specifies CASSYTGGRTEAFF.

The CDR3 DNA reads as TGTGCCAGTAGTGCGACAGGTGGTGATGAAAAACTGTTTTTT. Amino acids: CASSATGGDEKLFF. The gene calls are TRBV19 and TRBJ1-4, with a weak D call TRBD1 (6 bases). Germline-derived CDR1 and CDR2 are LNHDA and SQIVND (reference sequence). The CDR3 is 14 amino acids. Between the trimmed V and J ends, which lost 5 bases and 6 bases, there was a span of 13 bases.

Only one count was recorded for this clone. The chain couples TRBV9 to TRBJ1-6; D may be TRBD1 (5 bases). In germline, CDR1 is SGDLS, CDR2 YYNGEE. Trimming shortened V by 0 bases and J by 2 bases, and 9 bases separated the two germline ends. The CDR3 loop spans 16 amino acids. Here the CDR3 DNA reads TGTGCCAGCAGCGTAGCAGGGTACGCCTATAATTCACCCCTCCACTTT. Translation gives CASSVAGYAYNSPLHF. Supplemented by reference TRBV9 and TRBJ1-6, the full variable domain reads DSGVTQTPKHLITATGQRVTLRCSPRSGDLSVYWYQQSLDQGLQFLIQYYNGEERAKGNILERFSAQQFPDLHSELNLSSLELGDSALYFCASSVAGYAYNSPLHFGNGTRLTVT.

The J gene is TRBJ2-2, the V gene TRBV7-3; 8 positions match TRBD1. V lost 3 bases to trimming and J lost 7 bases; unmatched junction nucleotides: 7. This CDR3 spans 15 amino acids. Germline CDR1 and CDR2: SGHTA and FQGTGA. CDR3 sequence (DNA): TGTGCCAGCAGCTTGCAGGGGGCAAGTGTCGGGGAGCTGTTTTTT. It is translated as CASSLQGASVGELFF.

The V gene is TRBV6-2 or TRBV6-3, the J gene TRBJ1-1; D possibly corresponds to TRBD1 (6 bases). This CDR3 is built from 12 residues. Germline CDR1 MNHEY, CDR2 SVGEGT. Trimming pared 5 bases from V and 6 bases from J, leaving 10 bases between. The CDR3 coding sequence is TGTGCCAGCAGTACAGGGATGGCTGAAGCTTTCTTT. Protein sequence: CASSTGMAEAFF.

This clone occurred a few times. The V gene is TRBV11-2, the J gene TRBJ2-7, with 7 nucleotides matching TRBD2. The V gene end was trimmed by 0 bases and the J gene end by 1 base; junction bases not matched to a gene: 3. The length of the CDR3 is 15 residues. Germline V gene lookup returns CDR1 SGHAT and CDR2 FQNNGV. The chain's CDR3 is CASSLEASGSYEQYF. The CDR3 nucleotides are TGTGCCAGCAGCTTAGAGGCTAGCGGATCCTACGAGCAGTACTTC.

The J gene is TRBJ2-7, the V gene TRBV27; 11 bases agree with TRBD2. There are 16 residues in the CDR3. Trimming removed 4 bases from V and 3 bases from J; junction bases left unmatched: 8. Germline loops: CDR1 MNHEY, CDR2 SMNVEV (reference sequence). The CDR3 loop is CASSSSTSGGLYEQYF. CDR3 bases: TGTGCCAGCAGTTCGTCCACTAGCGGGGGCCTCTACGAGCAGTACTTC.